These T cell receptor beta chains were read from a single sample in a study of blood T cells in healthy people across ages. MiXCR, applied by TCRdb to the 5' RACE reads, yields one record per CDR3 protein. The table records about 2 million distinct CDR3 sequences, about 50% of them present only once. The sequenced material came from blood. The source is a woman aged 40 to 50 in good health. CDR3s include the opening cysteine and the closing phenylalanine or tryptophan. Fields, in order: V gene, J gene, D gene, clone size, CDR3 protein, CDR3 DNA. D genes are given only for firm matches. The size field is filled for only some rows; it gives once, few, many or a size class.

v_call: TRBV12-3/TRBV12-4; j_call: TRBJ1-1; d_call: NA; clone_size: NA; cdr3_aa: CAIGGTTEAFF; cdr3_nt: TGTGCCATAGGGGGGACCACTGAAGCTTTCTTT
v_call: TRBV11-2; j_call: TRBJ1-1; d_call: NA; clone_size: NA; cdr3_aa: CASSSYAGVNTEAFF; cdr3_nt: TGTGCCAGCAGCTCATACGCAGGGGTTAACACTGAAGCTTTCTTT
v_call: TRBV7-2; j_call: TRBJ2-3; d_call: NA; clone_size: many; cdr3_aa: CASSRITDTQYF; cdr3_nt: TGTGCCAGCAGCCGTATCACAGATACGCAGTATTTT
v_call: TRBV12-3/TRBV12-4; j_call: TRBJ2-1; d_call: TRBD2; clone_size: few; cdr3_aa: CASSPINGGAVEQFF; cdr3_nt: TGTGCCAGCAGTCCAATCAACGGGGGGGCAGTAGAGCAGTTCTTC
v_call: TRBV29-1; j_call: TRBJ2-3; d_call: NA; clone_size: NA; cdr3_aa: CSVTSGISTDTQYF; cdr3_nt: TGCAGCGTTACGTCGGGGATTAGCACAGATACGCAGTATTTT
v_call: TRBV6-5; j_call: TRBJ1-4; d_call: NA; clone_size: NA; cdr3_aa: CASSFFQTDEKLFF; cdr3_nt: TGTGCCAGCAGTTTTTTCCAGACCGATGAAAAACTGTTTTTT
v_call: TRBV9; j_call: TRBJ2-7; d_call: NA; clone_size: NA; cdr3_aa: CASSVASRGSSYEQYF; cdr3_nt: TGTGCCAGCAGCGTAGCTTCCAGGGGCTCGTCCTACGAGCAGTACTTC
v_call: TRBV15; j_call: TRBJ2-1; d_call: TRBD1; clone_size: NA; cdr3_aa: CATSRVWGTGSSYNEQFF; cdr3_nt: TGTGCCACCAGCAGAGTCTGGGGGACAGGGAGCTCCTACAATGAGCAGTTCTTC
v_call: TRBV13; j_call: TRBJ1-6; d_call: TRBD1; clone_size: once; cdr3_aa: CASSYTGGNSPLHF; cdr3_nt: TGTGCCAGCAGTTATACAGGGGGGAATTCACCCCTCCACTTT
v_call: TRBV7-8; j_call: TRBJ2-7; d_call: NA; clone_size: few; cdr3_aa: CASSPSQGPYEQYF; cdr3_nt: TGTGCCAGCAGCCCCAGCCAGGGGCCCTACGAGCAGTACTTC
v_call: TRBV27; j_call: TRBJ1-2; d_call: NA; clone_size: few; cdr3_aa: CASSSRLNYGYTF; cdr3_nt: TGTGCCAGCAGCTCCCGCCTGAATTATGGCTACACCTTC
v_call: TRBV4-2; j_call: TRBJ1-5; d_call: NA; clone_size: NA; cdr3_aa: CASSQDQPGPLNNQPQHF; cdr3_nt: TGTGCCAGCAGCCAAGATCAACCGGGACCCCTCAACAATCAGCCCCAGCATTTT
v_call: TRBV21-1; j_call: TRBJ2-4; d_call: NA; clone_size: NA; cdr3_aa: CASSKEDPFLGGRIVAKNIQYF; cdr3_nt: TGTGCCAGCAGCAAAGAAGACCCGTTTTTGGGGGGAAGAATCGTAGCCAAAAACATTCAGTACTTC